The TCR beta chain under discussion was sequenced for a study of blood T cell repertoires in COVID-19. Study details: Samples taken during acute and convalescent COVID-19 were collected in the United States, Italy and Spain.

Profiled with immunoSEQ multiplex PCR; TCRdb holds only in-frame clones, not every one. The sample includes approximately 440,000 clones, around 88% seen only once; the top ten take around 12%. Germline V gene sequence: CDR1 SNHLY, CDR2 FYNNEI. J gave up 8 bases and V 4 bases, and 6 bases lay outside the gene matches. There are 13 residues in the CDR3. The source of this sequence is a woman in her forties or fifties with COVID-19, enrolled during active disease. The sequenced sample was peripheral blood. This rearrangement joins TRBV2 to TRBJ1-2, with 8 nucleotides matching TRBD1. The CDR3 nucleotides read TGTGCCAGCAGTGGGGTGACAGGGGAGGGCTACACCTTC. This encodes CASSGVTGEGYTF.